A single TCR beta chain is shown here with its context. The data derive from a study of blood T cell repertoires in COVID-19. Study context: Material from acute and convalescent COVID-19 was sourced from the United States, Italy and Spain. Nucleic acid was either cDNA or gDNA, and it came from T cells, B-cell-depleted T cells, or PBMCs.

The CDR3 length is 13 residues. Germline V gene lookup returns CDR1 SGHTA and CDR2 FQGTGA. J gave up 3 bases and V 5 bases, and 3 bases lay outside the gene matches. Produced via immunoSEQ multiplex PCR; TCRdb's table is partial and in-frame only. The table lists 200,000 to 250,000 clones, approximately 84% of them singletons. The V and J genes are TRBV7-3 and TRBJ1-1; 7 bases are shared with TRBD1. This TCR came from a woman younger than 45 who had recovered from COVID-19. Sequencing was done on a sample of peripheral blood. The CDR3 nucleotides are TGTGCCAGCAGCCCACAGGGGTACACTGAAGCTTTCTTT. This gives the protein CASSPQGYTEAFF.